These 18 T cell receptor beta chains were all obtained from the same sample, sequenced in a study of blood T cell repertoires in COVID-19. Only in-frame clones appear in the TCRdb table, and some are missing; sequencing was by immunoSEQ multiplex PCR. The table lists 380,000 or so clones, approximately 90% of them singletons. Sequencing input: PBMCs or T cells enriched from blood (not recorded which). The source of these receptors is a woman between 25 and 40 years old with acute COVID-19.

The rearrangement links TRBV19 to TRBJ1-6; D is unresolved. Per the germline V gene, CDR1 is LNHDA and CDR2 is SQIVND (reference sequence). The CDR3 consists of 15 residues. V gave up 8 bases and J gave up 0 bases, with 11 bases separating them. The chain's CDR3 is CASREVSSYNSPLHF. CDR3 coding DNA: TGTGCCAGTCGGGAGGTTAGCTCCTATAATTCACCCCTCCACTTT.

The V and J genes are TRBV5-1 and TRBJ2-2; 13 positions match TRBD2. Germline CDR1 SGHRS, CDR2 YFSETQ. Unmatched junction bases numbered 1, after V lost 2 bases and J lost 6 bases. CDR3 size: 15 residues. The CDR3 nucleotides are TGCGCCAGCAGCTTTGGACTAGCGGGGGCCGGGGAGCTGTTTTTT. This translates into CASSFGLAGAGELFF.

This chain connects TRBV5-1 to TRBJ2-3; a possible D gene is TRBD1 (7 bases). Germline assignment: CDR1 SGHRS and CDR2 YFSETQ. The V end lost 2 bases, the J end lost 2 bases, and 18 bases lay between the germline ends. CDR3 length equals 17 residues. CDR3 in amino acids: CASSLPLEGANTDTQYF. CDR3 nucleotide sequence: TGCGCCAGCAGCTTACCTCTGGAGGGGGCCAACACAGATACGCAGTATTTT.

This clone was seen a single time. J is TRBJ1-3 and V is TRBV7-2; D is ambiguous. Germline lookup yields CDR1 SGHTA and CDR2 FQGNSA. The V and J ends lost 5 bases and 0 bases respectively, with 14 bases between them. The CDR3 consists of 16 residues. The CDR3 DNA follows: TGTGCCAGCAGCGTCCGAAGCGCAGACTCTGGAAACACCATATATTTT. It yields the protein CASSVRSADSGNTIYF.

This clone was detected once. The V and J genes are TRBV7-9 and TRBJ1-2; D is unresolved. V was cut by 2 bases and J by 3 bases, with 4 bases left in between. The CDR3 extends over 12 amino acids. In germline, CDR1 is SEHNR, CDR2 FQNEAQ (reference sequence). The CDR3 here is CASSLRDYGYTF. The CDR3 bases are TGTGCCAGCAGCTTAAGAGACTATGGCTACACCTTC. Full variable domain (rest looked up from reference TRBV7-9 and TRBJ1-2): DTGVSQNPRHKITKRGQNVTFRCDPISEHNRLYWYRQTLGQGPEFLTYFQNEAQLEKSRLLSDRFSAERPKGSFSTLEIQRTEQGDSAMYLCASSLRDYGYTFGSGTRLTVV.

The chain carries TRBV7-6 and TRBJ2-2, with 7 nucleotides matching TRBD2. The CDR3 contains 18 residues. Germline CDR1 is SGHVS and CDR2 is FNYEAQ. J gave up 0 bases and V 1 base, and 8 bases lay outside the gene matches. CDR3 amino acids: CASSLVQRGFANTGELFF. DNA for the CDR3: TGTGCCAGCAGCTTAGTCCAGCGGGGTTTCGCGAACACCGGGGAGCTGTTTTTT.

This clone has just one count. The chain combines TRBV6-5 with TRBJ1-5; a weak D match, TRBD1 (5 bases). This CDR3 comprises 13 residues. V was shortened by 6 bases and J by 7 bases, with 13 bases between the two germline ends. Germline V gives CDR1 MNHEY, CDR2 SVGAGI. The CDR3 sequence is CASRQREGQPQHF. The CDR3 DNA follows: TGTGCCAGCAGACAAAGGGAGGGGCAGCCCCAGCATTTT.

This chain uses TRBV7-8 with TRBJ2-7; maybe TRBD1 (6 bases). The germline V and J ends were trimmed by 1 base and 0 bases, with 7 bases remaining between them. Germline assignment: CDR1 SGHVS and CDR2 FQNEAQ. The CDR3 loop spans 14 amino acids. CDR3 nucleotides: TGTGCCAGCAGCTTAGGGGACACCTCCTACGAGCAGTACTTC. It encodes CASSLGDTSYEQYF.

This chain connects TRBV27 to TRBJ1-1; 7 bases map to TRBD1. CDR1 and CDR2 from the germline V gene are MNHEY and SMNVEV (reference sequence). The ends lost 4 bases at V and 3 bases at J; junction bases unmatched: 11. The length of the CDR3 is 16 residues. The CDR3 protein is CASSYRQARGHTEAFF. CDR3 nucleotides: TGTGCCAGCAGTTACCGACAGGCGAGGGGGCACACTGAAGCTTTCTTT.

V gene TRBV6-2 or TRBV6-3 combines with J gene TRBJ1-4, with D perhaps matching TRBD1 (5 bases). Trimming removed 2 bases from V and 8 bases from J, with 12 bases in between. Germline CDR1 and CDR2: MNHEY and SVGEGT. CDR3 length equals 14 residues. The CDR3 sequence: CASSYAGIEEKLFF. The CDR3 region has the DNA TGTGCCAGCAGTTACGCAGGGATTGAGGAAAAACTGTTTTTT.

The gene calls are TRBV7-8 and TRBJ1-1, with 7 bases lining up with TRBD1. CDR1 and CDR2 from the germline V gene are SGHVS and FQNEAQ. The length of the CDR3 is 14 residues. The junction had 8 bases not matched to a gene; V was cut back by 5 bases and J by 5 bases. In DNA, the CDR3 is TGTGCCAGCAGCATACAGGGGCGAAAAACTGAAGCTTTCTTT. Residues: CASSIQGRKTEAFF.

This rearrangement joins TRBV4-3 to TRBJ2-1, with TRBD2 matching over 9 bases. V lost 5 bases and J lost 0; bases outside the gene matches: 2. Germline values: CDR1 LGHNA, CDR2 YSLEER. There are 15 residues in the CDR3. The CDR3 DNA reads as TGCGCCAGCAGCAGCGGGGGGCCCTCCTACAATGAGCAGTTCTTC. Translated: CASSSGGPSYNEQFF.

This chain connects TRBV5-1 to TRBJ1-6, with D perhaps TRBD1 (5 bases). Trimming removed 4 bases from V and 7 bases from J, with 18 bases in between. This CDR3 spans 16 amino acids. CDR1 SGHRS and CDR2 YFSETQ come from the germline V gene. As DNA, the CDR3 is TGCGCCAGCAGCCCGGGGGTGCCGGACGGGAATTCACCCCTCCACTTT. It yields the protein CASSPGVPDGNSPLHF.

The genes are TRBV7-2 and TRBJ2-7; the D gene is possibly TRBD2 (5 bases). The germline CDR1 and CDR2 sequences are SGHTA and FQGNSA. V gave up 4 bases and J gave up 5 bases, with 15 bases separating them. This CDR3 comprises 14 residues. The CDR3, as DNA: TGTGCCAGCAGCTACACGACATGGCGGGACGAGCAGTACTTC. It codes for CASSYTTWRDEQYF.

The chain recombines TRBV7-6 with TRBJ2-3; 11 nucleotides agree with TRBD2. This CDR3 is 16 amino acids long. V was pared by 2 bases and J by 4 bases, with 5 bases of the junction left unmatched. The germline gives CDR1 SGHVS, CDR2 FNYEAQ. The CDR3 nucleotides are TGTGCCAGCAGCTTAATCTCTAGCGGGGGGTCAGATACGCAGTATTTT. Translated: CASSLISSGGSDTQYF.

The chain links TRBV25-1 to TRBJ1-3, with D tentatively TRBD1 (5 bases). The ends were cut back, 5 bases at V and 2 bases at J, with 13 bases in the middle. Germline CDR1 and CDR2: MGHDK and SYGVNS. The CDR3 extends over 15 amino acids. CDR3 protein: CASSPQGLAGNTIYF. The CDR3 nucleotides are TGTGCCAGCAGTCCCCAGGGTCTTGCTGGAAACACCATATATTTT.

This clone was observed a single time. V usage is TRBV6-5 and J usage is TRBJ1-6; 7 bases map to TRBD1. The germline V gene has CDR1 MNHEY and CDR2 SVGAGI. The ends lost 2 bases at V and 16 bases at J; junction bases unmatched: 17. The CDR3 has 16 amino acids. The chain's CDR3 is CASSYGLGTAANLLHF. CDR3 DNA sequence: TGTGCCAGCAGTTACGGGTTAGGGACAGCTGCGAACTTACTCCACTTT.

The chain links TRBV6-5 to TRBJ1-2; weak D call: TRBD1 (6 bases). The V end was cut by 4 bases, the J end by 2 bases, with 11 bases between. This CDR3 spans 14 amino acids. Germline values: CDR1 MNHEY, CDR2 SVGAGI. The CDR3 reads CASSFGQTNYGYTF. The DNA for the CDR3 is TGTGCCAGCAGTTTCGGACAGACAAACTATGGCTACACCTTC.